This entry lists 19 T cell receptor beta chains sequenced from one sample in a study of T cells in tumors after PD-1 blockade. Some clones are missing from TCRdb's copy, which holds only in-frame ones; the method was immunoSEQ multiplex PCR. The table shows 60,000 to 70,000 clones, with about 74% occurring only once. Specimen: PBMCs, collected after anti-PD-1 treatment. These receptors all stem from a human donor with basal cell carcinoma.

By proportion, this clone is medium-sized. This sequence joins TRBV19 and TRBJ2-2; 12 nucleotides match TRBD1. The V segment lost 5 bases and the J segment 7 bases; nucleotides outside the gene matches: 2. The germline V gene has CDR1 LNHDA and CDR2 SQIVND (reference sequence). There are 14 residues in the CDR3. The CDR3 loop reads CASSGTGGSGELFF. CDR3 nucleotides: TGTGCCAGTAGTGGGACAGGGGGCAGCGGGGAGCTGTTTTTT. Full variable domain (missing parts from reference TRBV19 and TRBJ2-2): DGGITQSPKYLFRKEGQNVTLSCEQNLNHDAMYWYRQDPGQGLRLIYYSQIVNDFQKGDIAEGYSVSREKKESFPLTVTSAQKNPTAFYLCASSGTGGSGELFFGEGSRLTVL.

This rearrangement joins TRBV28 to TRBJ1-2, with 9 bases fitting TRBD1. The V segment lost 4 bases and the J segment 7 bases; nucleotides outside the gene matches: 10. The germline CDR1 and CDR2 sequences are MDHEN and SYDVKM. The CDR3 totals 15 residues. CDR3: CASSSARQGVGGYTF. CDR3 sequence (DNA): TGTGCCAGCAGTTCCGCTCGACAGGGGGTTGGTGGCTACACCTTC.

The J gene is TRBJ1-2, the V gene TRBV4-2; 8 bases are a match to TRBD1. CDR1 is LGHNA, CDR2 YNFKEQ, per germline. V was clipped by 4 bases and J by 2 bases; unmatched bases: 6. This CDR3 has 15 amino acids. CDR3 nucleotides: TGTGCCAGCAGCCCCCTAGGACAGGGAAACTATGGCTACACCTTC. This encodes CASSPLGQGNYGYTF.

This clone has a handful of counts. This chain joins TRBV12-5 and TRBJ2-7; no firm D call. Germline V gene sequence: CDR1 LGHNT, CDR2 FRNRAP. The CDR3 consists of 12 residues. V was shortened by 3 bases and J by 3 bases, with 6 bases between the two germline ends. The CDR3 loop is CASGLDGYEQYF. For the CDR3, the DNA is TGTGCTAGTGGTTTAGACGGCTACGAGCAGTACTTC.

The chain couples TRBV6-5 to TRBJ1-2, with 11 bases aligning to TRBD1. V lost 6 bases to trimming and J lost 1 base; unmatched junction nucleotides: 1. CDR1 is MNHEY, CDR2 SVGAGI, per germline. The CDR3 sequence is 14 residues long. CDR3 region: CASRDRGLNYGYTF. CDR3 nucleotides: TGTGCCAGCAGGGACAGGGGGCTTAACTATGGCTACACCTTC.

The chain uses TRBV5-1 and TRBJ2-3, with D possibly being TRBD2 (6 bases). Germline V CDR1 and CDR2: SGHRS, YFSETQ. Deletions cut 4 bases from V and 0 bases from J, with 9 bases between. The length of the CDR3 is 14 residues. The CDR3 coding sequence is TGCGCCAGCAGCCGCGGGGATAGCACAGATACGCAGTATTTT. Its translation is CASSRGDSTDTQYF.

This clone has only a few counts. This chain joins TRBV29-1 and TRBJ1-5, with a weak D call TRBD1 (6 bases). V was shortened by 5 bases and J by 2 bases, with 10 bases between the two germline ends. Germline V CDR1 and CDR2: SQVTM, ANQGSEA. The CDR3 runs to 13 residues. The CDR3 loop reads CSVRQAGNQPQHF. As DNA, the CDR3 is TGCAGCGTTCGACAGGCCGGCAATCAGCCCCAGCATTTT. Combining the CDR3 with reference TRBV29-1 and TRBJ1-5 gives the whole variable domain SAVISQKPSRDICQRGTSLTIQCQVDSQVTMMFWYRQQPGQSLTLIATANQGSEATYESGFVIDKFPISRPNLTFSTLTVSNMSPEDSSIYLCSVRQAGNQPQHFGDGTRLSIL.

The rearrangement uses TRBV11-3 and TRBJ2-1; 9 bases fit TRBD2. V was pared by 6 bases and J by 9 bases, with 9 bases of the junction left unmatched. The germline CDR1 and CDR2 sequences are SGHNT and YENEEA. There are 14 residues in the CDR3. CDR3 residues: CASSSRGGAGEQFF. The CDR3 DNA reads TGTGCCAGCAGTTCTCGCGGGGGGGCGGGTGAGCAGTTCTTC.

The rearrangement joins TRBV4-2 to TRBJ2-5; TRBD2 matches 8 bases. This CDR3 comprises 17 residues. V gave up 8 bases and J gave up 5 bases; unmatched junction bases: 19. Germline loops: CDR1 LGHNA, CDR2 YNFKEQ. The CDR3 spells CASQYNPTGGVGETQYF. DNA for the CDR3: TGTGCCAGCCAATACAACCCGACCGGGGGGGTGGGGGAGACCCAGTACTTC.

The CDR3 coding sequence is TGCGCCAGCAGCTCGTGGACAGCGTACCAAGAGACCCAGTACTTC. Amino acids: CASSSWTAYQETQYF. This rearrangement joins TRBV5-1 to TRBJ2-5; D perhaps matches TRBD1 (6 bases). The V end lost 3 bases, the J end lost 0 bases, and 12 bases lay between the germline ends. CDR1 is SGHRS, CDR2 YFSETQ, per germline. This CDR3 has 15 amino acids.

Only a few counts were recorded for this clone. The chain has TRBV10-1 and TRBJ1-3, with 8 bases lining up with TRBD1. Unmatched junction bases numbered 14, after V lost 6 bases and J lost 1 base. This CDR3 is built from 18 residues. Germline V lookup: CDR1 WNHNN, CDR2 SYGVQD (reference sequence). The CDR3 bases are TGCGCCAGCAGCCCCCCGGGACAGGCTCCTCCATCTGGAAACACCATATATTTT. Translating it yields CASSPPGQAPPSGNTIYF.

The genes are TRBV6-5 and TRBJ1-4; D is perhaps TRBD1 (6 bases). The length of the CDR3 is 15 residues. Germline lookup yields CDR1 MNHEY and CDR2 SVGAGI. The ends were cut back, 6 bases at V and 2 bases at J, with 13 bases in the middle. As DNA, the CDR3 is TGTGCCAGCAGCCGAACAGGGATCACTAATGAAAAACTGTTTTTT. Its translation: CASSRTGITNEKLFF.

The CDR3 region is CASRYGTTEEQYF. DNA for the CDR3: TGCGCCAGCAGATACGGAACTACTGAGGAGCAGTACTTC. The chain joins TRBV5-1 to TRBJ2-7; D unresolved. This CDR3 is built from 13 residues. V lost 5 bases to trimming and J lost 7 bases, with 16 bases between them. The germline CDR1 and CDR2 sequences are SGHRS and YFSETQ. Variable domain in full (rest from reference TRBV5-1 and TRBJ2-7): KAGVTQTPRYLIKTRGQQVTLSCSPISGHRSVSWYQQTPGQGLQFLFEYFSETQRNKGNFPGRFSGRQFSNSRSEMNVSTLELGDSALYLCASRYGTTEEQYFGPGTRLTVT.

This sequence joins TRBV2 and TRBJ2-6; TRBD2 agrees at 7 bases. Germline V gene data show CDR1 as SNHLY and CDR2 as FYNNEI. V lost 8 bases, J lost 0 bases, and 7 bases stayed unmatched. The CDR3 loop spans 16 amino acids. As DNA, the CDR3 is TGTGCCAGCGGCGGGGGACGGACCTCTGGGGCCAACGTCCTGACTTTC. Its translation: CASGGGRTSGANVLTF.

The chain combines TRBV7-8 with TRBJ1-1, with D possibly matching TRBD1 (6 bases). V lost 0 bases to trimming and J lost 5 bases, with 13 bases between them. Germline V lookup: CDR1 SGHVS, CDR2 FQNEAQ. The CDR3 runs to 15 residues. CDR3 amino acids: CASSLARERGTEAFF. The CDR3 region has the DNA TGTGCCAGCAGCTTAGCGCGGGAAAGGGGGACTGAAGCTTTCTTT.

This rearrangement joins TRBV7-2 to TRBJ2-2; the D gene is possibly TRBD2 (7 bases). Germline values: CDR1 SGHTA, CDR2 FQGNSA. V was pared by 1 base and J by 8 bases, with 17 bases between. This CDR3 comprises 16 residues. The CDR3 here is CASSLEWRGRGGELFF. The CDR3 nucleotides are TGTGCCAGCAGCTTAGAGTGGCGGGGGCGCGGGGGGGAGCTGTTTTTT.

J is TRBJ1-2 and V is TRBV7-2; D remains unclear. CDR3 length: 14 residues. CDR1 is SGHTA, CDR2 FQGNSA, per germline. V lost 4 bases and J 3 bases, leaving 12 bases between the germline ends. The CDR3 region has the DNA TGTGCCAGCAGCTCCTCCGGGTCCGACTATGGCTACACCTTC. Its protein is CASSSSGSDYGYTF. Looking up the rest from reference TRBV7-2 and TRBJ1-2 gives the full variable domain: GAGVSQSPSNKVTEKGKDVELRCDPISGHTALYWYRQSLGQGLEFLIYFQGNSAPDKSGLPSDRFSAERTGGSVSTLTIQRTQQEDSAVYLCASSSSGSDYGYTFGSGTRLTVV.

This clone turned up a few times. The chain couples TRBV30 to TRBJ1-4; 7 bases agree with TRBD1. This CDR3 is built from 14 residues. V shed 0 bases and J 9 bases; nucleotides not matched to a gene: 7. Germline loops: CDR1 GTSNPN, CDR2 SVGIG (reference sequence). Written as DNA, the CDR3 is TGTGCCTGGAGTGTAACAGGGGAGGGGAAAAAACTGTTTTTT. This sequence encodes CAWSVTGEGKKLFF.

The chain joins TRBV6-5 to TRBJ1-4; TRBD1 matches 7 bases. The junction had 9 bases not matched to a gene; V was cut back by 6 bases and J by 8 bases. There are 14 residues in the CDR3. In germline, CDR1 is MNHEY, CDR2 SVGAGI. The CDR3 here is CASSPDRVSEKLFF. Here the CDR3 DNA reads TGTGCCAGCAGCCCAGACAGGGTTTCGGAAAAACTGTTTTTT.